These 30 T cell receptor beta chains share one sample of origin, sequenced in a study of response to subunit inactivated influenza vaccine. TCRdb redid the calling of the RT-PCR reads with MiXCR, one entry per CDR3 protein. The data contain around 580,000 distinct CDR3 sequences, 10% to 15% of them singletons. The specimen was PBMCs from blood, collected on the day of vaccination. The receptors stem from a man aged 50 to 59 who received an inactivated influenza vaccine.

This clonotype appeared many times. This chain's CDR3 is CASSLPPGQMNTEAFF. The DNA of the CDR3 is TGTGCCAGCAGCTTACCACCGGGCCAGATGAACACTGAAGCTTTCTTT. The gene calls are TRBV7-9 and TRBJ1-1; D call uncertain. The CDR3 is 16 amino acids. Germline values: CDR1 SEHNR, CDR2 FQNEAQ (reference sequence). Trimming removed 2 bases at V and 0 bases at J, with 13 bases between.

There are many counts of this clonotype. The chain employs TRBV27 and TRBJ2-7; no reliable D call. CDR3 length: 14 amino acids. Per germline, CDR1 MNHEY and CDR2 SMNVEV (reference sequence). The V end was cut by 4 bases, the J end by 0 bases, with 10 bases between. The CDR3 bases are TGTGCCAGCAGTTCGTCTGGGCCCTCCTACGAGCAGTACTTC. It encodes CASSSSGPSYEQYF.

The sample holds a few counts of this clonotype. The chain links TRBV12-3 or TRBV12-4 to TRBJ2-3; 8 nucleotides line up with TRBD1. The CDR3 runs 15 residues. J was trimmed by 0 bases and V by 5 bases; bases with no gene match: 4. The CDR3 sequence is CASSRTGTSTDTQYF. The CDR3 coding sequence is TGTGCCAGCAGTCGGACAGGGACTAGCACAGATACGCAGTATTTT.

This clonotype was detected ten times or more. The J gene is TRBJ2-7, the V gene TRBV27; 11 positions match TRBD1. The J segment lost 3 bases and the V segment lost 10 bases, leaving 8 bases of the junction unmatched. Per the germline V gene, CDR1 is MNHEY and CDR2 is SMNVEV (reference sequence). The CDR3 is made up of 14 amino acids. CDR3 protein: CATSRDRGNYEQYF. The CDR3 DNA reads TGTGCCACCTCCCGGGACAGGGGGAACTACGAGCAGTACTTC.

This clonotype was recorded at least ten times. The CDR3, as DNA: TGCAGTGCTAGAGACAGGTTGAACACTGAAGCTTTCTTT. This sequence encodes CSARDRLNTEAFF. V is TRBV20-1 and J is TRBJ1-1; D ambiguous. The CDR3 is 13 amino acids. Trimming pared 0 bases from V and 0 bases from J, leaving 5 bases between. The germline V gene encodes CDR1 DFQATT and CDR2 SNEGSKA (reference sequence).

This clonotype was counted only a few times. The chain employs TRBV10-3 and TRBJ2-7; D could derive from TRBD1 or TRBD2 (5 bases each). V was trimmed by 4 bases and J by 10 bases, leaving 14 bases between them. This CDR3 comprises 12 residues. Germline loops: CDR1 ENHRY, CDR2 SYGVKD. CDR3 in DNA: TGTGCCATCAGTGGGGGACGCATCTACCAGTACTTC. Its protein product is CAISGGRIYQYF.

Ten or more counts support this clonotype. This chain joins TRBV6-2 or TRBV6-3 and TRBJ2-7, with D unresolved. The CDR3 consists of 12 residues. The germline CDR1 and CDR2 sequences are MNHEY and SVGEGT. V gave up 8 bases and J gave up 7 bases, with 15 bases separating them. The CDR3 nucleotides read TGTGCCAGCTATTCACCCCCCCGGGAGCAGTACTTC. The encoded protein is CASYSPPREQYF.

This clonotype was recorded at least ten times. The chain is built from TRBV29-1 and TRBJ2-1; TRBD2 matches 7 bases. From germline, CDR1 is SQVTM and CDR2 ANQGSEA. After removal of 1 base from V and 7 bases from J, the junction contained 1 base not matched to a gene. This CDR3 is built from 12 residues. CDR3 coding DNA: TGCAGCGTTGAAGTGGGAGGGAATGAGCAGTTCTTC. Translated: CSVEVGGNEQFF.

The sample holds a few counts of this clonotype. The CDR3, as DNA: TGCAGCCCGAACCATGGTGGTTCCTACAATGAGCAGTTCTTC. This gives the protein CSPNHGGSYNEQFF. V is TRBV20-1 and J is TRBJ2-1; no reliable D call. Germline lookup yields CDR1 DFQATT and CDR2 SNEGSKA (reference sequence). The CDR3 consists of 14 residues.

This clonotype turned up a few times. The chain links TRBV19 to TRBJ2-7; 7 bases match TRBD1. The CDR3 extends over 15 amino acids. The germline CDR1 and CDR2 sequences are LNHDA and SQIVND (reference sequence). The V and J ends lost 6 bases and 1 base, in that order; junction bases with no gene match: 9. The CDR3 loop reads CASSQGTAYSYEQYF. The CDR3 DNA follows: TGTGCCAGTAGCCAGGGGACAGCCTATTCCTACGAGCAGTACTTC.

This clonotype was seen repeatedly, ten times or more. This rearrangement joins TRBV20-1 to TRBJ2-3; D is possibly TRBD2 (6 bases). CDR1 DFQATT and CDR2 SNEGSKA come from the germline V gene (reference sequence). The V gene lost 1 base and the J gene lost 1 base, with 12 bases spanning the gap. This CDR3 has 15 residues. CDR3 loop: CSARAGATRTDTQYF. The DNA for the CDR3 is TGCAGTGCTAGAGCGGGAGCGACTCGCACAGATACGCAGTATTTT.

The chain couples TRBV5-1 to TRBJ2-3, with 8 bases identical to TRBD2. V was clipped by 1 base and J by 9 bases; unmatched bases: 10. There are 15 residues in the CDR3. The V gene's germline CDR1 is SGHRS and CDR2 YFSETQ. CDR3 nucleotide sequence: TGCGCCAGCAGCTTGACCGGGACTAGAGATGAGACGCAGTATTTT. Amino acid sequence: CASSLTGTRDETQYF. Using reference TRBV5-1 and TRBJ2-3 for the parts outside the CDR3, the full variable domain is KAGVTQTPRYLIKTRGQQVTLSCSPISGHRSVSWYQQTPGQGLQFLFEYFSETQRNKGNFPGRFSGRQFSNSRSEMNVSTLELGDSALYLCASSLTGTRDETQYFGPGTRLTVL.

This clonotype was counted between two and nine times. The J gene is TRBJ2-7, the V gene TRBV5-1; 8 bases agree with TRBD2. The V gene end was trimmed by 2 bases and the J gene end by 5 bases; junction bases not matched to a gene: 12. The germline gives CDR1 SGHRS, CDR2 YFSETQ. The CDR3 has 16 amino acids. The CDR3 loop reads CASSFPRSGGGNEQYF. The DNA of the CDR3 is TGCGCCAGCAGCTTCCCTCGCAGCGGGGGAGGTAACGAGCAGTACTTC.

This CDR3 is CASSEGLAGPKTQYF. The CDR3 bases are TGCGCCAGCAGTGAGGGACTAGCGGGGCCAAAGACCCAGTACTTC. This chain connects TRBV10-1 to TRBJ2-5; 12 nucleotides agree with TRBD2. The J segment lost 6 bases and the V segment lost 2 bases, leaving 4 bases of the junction unmatched. This CDR3 is built from 15 residues. Germline loops: CDR1 WNHNN, CDR2 SYGVQD (reference sequence).

V usage is TRBV5-1 and J usage is TRBJ2-1; a possible D gene is TRBD2 (5 bases). Trimming cost V 4 bases and J 8 bases, with 19 bases left between them. This CDR3 is built from 15 residues. Per the germline V gene, CDR1 is SGHRS and CDR2 is YFSETQ. Written as DNA, the CDR3 is TGCGCCAGCAGCCCGCTGGACGGGGTTCAGGATGAGCAGTTCTTC. Translated: CASSPLDGVQDEQFF.

This clonotype was counted many times. The chain recombines TRBV28 with TRBJ2-1, with TRBD2 as a possible D gene (5 bases). Trimming left V 6 bases short and J 6 bases short, with 12 bases between. Germline V gene data show CDR1 as MDHEN and CDR2 as SYDVKM. This CDR3 comprises 13 residues. The CDR3 is CASSPSAGNEQFF. The CDR3 nucleotides are TGTGCCAGCAGCCCCTCCGCGGGCAATGAGCAGTTCTTC.

By share, this clonotype counts as medium-sized. The chain employs TRBV20-1 and TRBJ1-4; TRBD1 matches 8 bases. Germline values: CDR1 DFQATT, CDR2 SNEGSKA (reference sequence). The CDR3 is 13 residues long. Unmatched junction bases numbered 10, after V lost 6 bases and J lost 10 bases. CDR3 in DNA: TGCAGTGCCTCAGGGCAGGGGGCAAGAAAACTGTTTTTT. This encodes CSASGQGARKLFF.

This clonotype came up a few times. This sequence joins TRBV28 and TRBJ2-7; D is tentatively TRBD1 or TRBD2 (5 bases each). Germline V CDR1 and CDR2: MDHEN, SYDVKM. V was pared by 3 bases and J by 2 bases, with 23 bases between. The CDR3 has 18 residues. This CDR3 reads CASSFSGTPRLSPYEQYF. The CDR3 bases are TGTGCCAGCAGTTTTTCCGGGACCCCCAGATTGAGTCCCTACGAGCAGTACTTC.

Comments on this clonotype: This sequence may be a read error, since a much larger clone differs from it by one base. This rearrangement joins TRBV15 to TRBJ2-1; D ambiguous. The germline gives CDR1 LNHNV, CDR2 YYDKDF (reference sequence). The CDR3 runs 13 residues. This chain's CDR3 is CATIRDRSYEQFF. The CDR3 region has the DNA TGTGCCACCATCAGAGATCGGTCATATGAGCAGTTCTTC. Filled out from reference TRBV15 and TRBJ2-1, the complete variable domain reads DAMVIQNPRYQVTQFGKPVTLSCSQTLNHNVMYWYQQKSSQAPKLLFHYYDKDFNNEADTPDNFQSRRPNTSFCFLDIRSPGLGDTAMYLCATIRDRSYEQFFGPGTRLTVL.

This chain uses TRBV11-1 with TRBJ2-4, with D maybe TRBD2 (5 bases). The CDR3 covers 15 residues. Looked up from germline, CDR1 is SGHAT and CDR2 is FQDESV (reference sequence). V was trimmed by 5 bases and J by 6 bases, leaving 17 bases between them. The CDR3 DNA sequence: TGTGCCAGCAGCCCAAGAAGCGGATTGGGAAACATTCAGTACTTC. This translates into CASSPRSGLGNIQYF.

This clonotype has a single count. A read error may be the cause here, since a much bigger clone is one base away. J is TRBJ2-3 and V is TRBV5-1; 9 nucleotides align to TRBD2. Germline-derived CDR1 and CDR2 are SGHRS and YFSETQ. V was pared by 0 bases and J by 5 bases, with 10 bases of the junction left unmatched. This CDR3 is built from 17 residues. CDR3 DNA sequence: TGCGCCAGCAGCTTGGCCGGGACTAGCTGGACTGGAGATACGCAGTATTTT. Amino acids: CASSLAGTSWTGDTQYF.

This chain connects TRBV12-3 or TRBV12-4 to TRBJ2-4; TRBD2 matches 7 bases. There are 16 residues in the CDR3. Germline trimming cut 4 bases from V and 3 bases from J; bases unmatched to any gene: 9. The CDR3 protein is CASSSSGGSGKNIQYF. DNA of the CDR3: TGTGCCAGCAGTTCTAGCGGAGGCTCGGGCAAAAACATTCAGTACTTC.

In this sample, this clonotype turned up a few times. V is TRBV5-1 and J is TRBJ2-1, with D maybe TRBD2 (6 bases). The CDR3 is 16 amino acids. Trimming pared 4 bases from V and 1 base from J, leaving 15 bases between. The germline gives CDR1 SGHRS, CDR2 YFSETQ. CDR3 sequence (DNA): TGCGCCAGCAGCCCTGACAGTGGGAGGTCCTACAATGAGCAGTTCTTC. It yields the protein CASSPDSGRSYNEQFF.

The chain has TRBV5-1 and TRBJ2-5, with 10 bases aligning to TRBD2. CDR1 and CDR2 from the germline V gene are SGHRS and YFSETQ. V lost 7 bases to trimming and J lost 3 bases; unmatched junction nucleotides: 9. The CDR3 is 15 amino acids. The CDR3 DNA is TGCGCCAGCCTATCTAGCGGGGGATCGGAAGAGACCCAGTACTTC. It is translated as CASLSSGGSEETQYF.

This clonotype was seen a few times. The CDR3 DNA sequence: TGCGCCAGCAGCCCTGGGTCAGGGACGCACACCTACGAGCAGTACTTC. This codes for CASSPGSGTHTYEQYF. The chain couples TRBV5-1 to TRBJ2-7; either TRBD1 or TRBD2 may fit D (5 bases each). CDR3 length: 16 residues. From germline, CDR1 is SGHRS and CDR2 YFSETQ. Trimming shortened V by 4 bases and J by 2 bases, and 19 bases separated the two germline ends.

The chain is built from TRBV11-2 and TRBJ2-1, with TRBD2 identical over 8 bases. Germline CDR1 reads SGHAT; CDR2 reads FQNNGV. CDR3 length: 15 amino acids. Trimming removed 3 bases from V and 8 bases from J; junction bases left unmatched: 9. The chain's CDR3 is CASSFLAGRDYEQFF. The CDR3 DNA reads as TGTGCCAGCAGCTTCTTGGCCGGGAGGGATTATGAGCAGTTCTTC.

V usage is TRBV20-1 and J usage is TRBJ2-1; possible D gene TRBD2, 6 bases. The CDR3 runs 16 residues. The V and J ends lost 6 bases and 1 base respectively, with 19 bases between them. The germline CDR1 and CDR2 sequences are DFQATT and SNEGSKA (reference sequence). CDR3 protein: CSALTRSALSYNEQFF. CDR3 DNA sequence: TGCAGTGCCCTGACTAGATCGGCCTTATCCTACAATGAGCAGTTCTTC.

This sequence joins TRBV28 and TRBJ2-2; no firm D call. This CDR3 is built from 13 residues. V was cut by 8 bases and J by 5 bases, with 12 bases left in between. The germline gives CDR1 MDHEN, CDR2 SYDVKM. CDR3 protein: CASVRWGTGELFF. In DNA form, the CDR3 reads TGTGCCAGCGTCAGGTGGGGTACCGGGGAGCTGTTTTTT.

The gene calls are TRBV20-1 and TRBJ2-1, with 10 positions matching TRBD2. Germline CDR1 is DFQATT and CDR2 is SNEGSKA (reference sequence). The V and J ends lost 3 bases and 2 bases, in that order; junction bases with no gene match: 1. This CDR3 is 14 amino acids long. The CDR3 protein is CSARLAGAYNEQFF. The CDR3 DNA reads as TGCAGTGCTAGGCTAGCGGGGGCCTACAATGAGCAGTTCTTC.

This clonotype occurred a few times. This chain uses TRBV28 with TRBJ2-1; TRBD2 aligns across 14 bases. With 4 bases clipped from V and 5 bases from J, the junction kept 4 bases outside the gene matches. The V gene's germline CDR1 is MDHEN and CDR2 SYDVKM. The CDR3 totals 16 residues. CDR3 DNA sequence: TGTGCCAGCAGTTCCCAGGGACTAGCGGGAGACAATGAGCAGTTCTTC. Translation gives CASSSQGLAGDNEQFF.